The rows below give T cell receptor beta chains drawn from one sample of a study of cytomegalovirus exposure and HLA in healthy donors. Data came from immunoSEQ multiplex PCR; TCRdb stores just in-frame clones and leaves some out. This sample has tens of thousands of clones; 75% to 80% occur once, and the top ten carry roughly 5.5%. The sequenced material came from PBMCs. The receptor source for this set is a female donor in good health and CMV-seronegative. Each CDR3 is given with its conserved first and last residue. The D gene is left open where the match is weak. Size is omitted from some rows. Given values are once, few, many or a class for expanded clones.

d_call clone_size j_call v_call cdr3_aa cdr3_nt
- - TRBJ2-6 TRBV5-6 CASSLEGANVLTF TGTGCCAGCAGCCTTGAGGGGGCCAACGTCCTGACTTTC
- few TRBJ2-1 TRBV5-4 CASSLKGFNEQFF TGTGCCAGCAGCTTGAAGGGGTTCAATGAGCAGTTCTTC
- - TRBJ1-5 TRBV5-4 CASSLDRNQPQHF TGTGCCAGCAGCTTGGACAGGAATCAGCCCCAGCATTTT
TRBD1 - TRBJ1-6 TRBV4-3 CASSPGQDYPLHF TGCGCCAGCAGTCCCGGACAGGATTACCCCCTCCACTTT
TRBD2 once TRBJ2-1 TRBV15 CATDEGGGAYNEQFF TGTGCCACTGACGAGGGCGGGGGGGCCTACAATGAGCAGTTCTTC
- - TRBJ1-2 TRBV4-1 CASSQDEGRGFYGYTF TGCGCCAGCAGCCAAGATGAAGGTCGAGGTTTTTATGGCTACACCTTC
- - TRBJ2-3 TRBV5-6 CASSSGGPRTDTQYF TGTGCCAGCAGCTCCGGCGGGCCTCGGACAGATACGCAGTATTTT
TRBD1 - TRBJ2-5 TRBV30 CAWSADRGQRTQYF TGTGCCTGGAGCGCGGACAGGGGGCAGCGGACCCAGTACTTC
- - TRBJ2-5 TRBV5-6 CASSLGAGRETQYF TGTGCCAGCAGCTTGGGGGCGGGCAGAGAGACCCAGTACTTC
TRBD2 - TRBJ2-1 TRBV29-1 CSVPRVAGAEQFF TGCAGCGTTCCAAGGGTAGCGGGGGCAGAGCAGTTCTTC
- - TRBJ1-6 TRBV2 CASSELEAMAPLHF TGTGCCAGCAGTGAACTGGAAGCGATGGCACCCCTCCACTTT
- - TRBJ1-5 TRBV19 CASSTLDTGLGNQPQHF TGTGCCAGTAGTACCCTCGACACAGGGTTAGGCAATCAGCCCCAGCATTTT
TRBD1 - TRBJ1-5 TRBV28 CASRPTTGDNQPQHF TGTGCCAGCAGACCTACGACAGGGGACAATCAGCCCCAGCATTTT
- few TRBJ1-5 TRBV29-1 CSVGDSEQPQHF TGCAGCGTTGGAGACAGCGAACAGCCCCAGCATTTT
- once TRBJ1-2 TRBV2 CASSDRVRNNGYTF TGTGCCAGCAGTGACAGGGTACGAAATAATGGCTACACCTTC
TRBD1 - TRBJ1-4 TRBV7-6 CASSLITGRGVNEKLFF TGTGCCAGCAGCTTAATCACCGGCAGGGGGGTGAATGAAAAACTGTTTTTT
- - TRBJ1-1 TRBV21-1 CASSLGTGEDTEAFF TGTGCCAGCAGCCTCGGGACAGGTGAGGACACTGAAGCTTTCTTT
- - TRBJ2-4 TRBV21-1 CASTRQGEMGFNIQYF TGTGCCAGCACCAGGCAGGGGGAAATGGGTTTTAACATTCAGTACTTC
TRBD1 - TRBJ1-1 TRBV28 CASSSGQGWETEAFF TGTGCCAGCAGTTCGGGACAGGGTTGGGAGACTGAAGCTTTCTTT
- few TRBJ1-6 TRBV5-6 CASRVRDGSPLHF TGTGCCAGCAGGGTCAGGGATGGTTCACCCCTCCACTTT
- - TRBJ2-3 TRBV6-5 CASSYSIADTQYF TGTGCCAGCAGTTACTCGATAGCAGATACGCAGTATTTT
- - TRBJ2-2 TRBV4-1 CASSQTVRGARDTGELFF TGCGCCAGCAGCCAAACCGTTCGGGGGGCGCGGGACACCGGGGAGCTGTTTTTT
TRBD2 - TRBJ2-1 TRBV19 CASSMVTSGNEQFF TGTGCCAGTAGTATGGTGACTAGCGGTAATGAGCAGTTCTTC
- - TRBJ2-7 TRBV5-5 CASSLVPPGGGSVVEQYF TGTGCCAGCAGCTTGGTGCCCCCGGGGGGCGGGAGTGTCGTCGAGCAGTACTTC
- few TRBJ2-5 TRBV11-3 CASSLGVGETQYF TGTGCCAGCAGCTTAGGAGTCGGAGAGACCCAGTACTTC
TRBD2 - TRBJ2-3 TRBV13 CASRSRLAEYTDTQYF TGTGCCAGCAGATCTCGACTAGCGGAGTACACAGATACGCAGTATTTT
- - TRBJ2-7 TRBV7-2 CASSPGVGPLGNEQYF TGTGCCAGCAGCCCAGGGGTGGGTCCTTTAGGCAACGAGCAGTACTTC
TRBD2 - TRBJ2-1 TRBV7-9 CASSPRGGSSYNEQFF TGTGCCAGCAGCCCCCGCGGCGGGAGCTCCTACAATGAGCAGTTCTTC
TRBD1 - TRBJ1-2 TRBV5-4 CASRPEVGGFVGYTF TGTGCCAGCAGACCCGAGGTAGGGGGCTTCGTCGGCTACACCTTC
TRBD2 - TRBJ2-7 TRBV19 CATTAGAAYEQYF TGTGCCACGACAGCGGGGGCGGCCTACGAGCAGTACTTC
TRBD1 - TRBJ1-2 TRBV10-3 CAISEGQGGGYTF TGTGCCATCAGTGAGGGACAGGGGGGTGGCTACACCTTC
TRBD1 - TRBJ1-1 TRBV6-5 CASRLTGGTEAFF TGTGCCAGCAGACTTACAGGGGGCACTGAAGCTTTCTTT
- - TRBJ2-7 TRBV11-2 CASSPFSAYEQYF TGTGCCAGCAGCCCCTTCTCCGCCTACGAGCAGTACTTC
- few TRBJ1-2 TRBV30 CAWSLEGGMGGYTF TGTGCCTGGAGTCTAGAAGGAGGGATGGGTGGCTACACCTTC
- - TRBJ1-2 TRBV9 CASSVVGRGYTF TGTGCCAGCAGCGTAGTGGGGAGGGGCTACACCTTC
TRBD1 - TRBJ2-5 TRBV7-9 CASSSRPTGEETQYF TGTGCCAGCAGCTCTAGGCCGACAGGGGAAGAGACCCAGTACTTC
- once TRBJ1-6 TRBV7-2 CASSPGEDSPLHF TGTGCCAGCAGCCCTGGCGAGGATTCACCCCTCCACTTT
TRBD2 - TRBJ2-7 TRBV25-1 CASSELDLAGGHKQYF TGTGCCAGCAGTGAATTAGACTTAGCGGGAGGTCACAAGCAGTACTTC
- - TRBJ1-6 TRBV18 CASSPLPPTGGNSPLHF TGTGCCAGCTCACCACTACCCCCGACAGGAGGTAATTCACCCCTCCACTTT
TRBD1 - TRBJ2-5 TRBV6-1 CASNHGQGTTQYF TGTGCCAGCAACCACGGACAGGGGACGACCCAGTACTTC
TRBD2 - TRBJ2-1 TRBV7-9 CASSDPPHHGLAGGREQFF TGTGCCAGCAGTGACCCCCCTCACCACGGACTAGCGGGAGGTCGGGAGCAGTTCTTC
- once TRBJ1-4 TRBV30 CAFVAGSLPTNEKLFF TGTGCCTTCGTGGCAGGGTCCTTACCAACTAATGAAAAACTGTTTTTT
- once TRBJ1-6 TRBV28 CASSLSVNSPLHF TGTGCCAGCAGCCTCTCAGTAAATTCACCCCTCCACTTT
TRBD1 - TRBJ1-1 TRBV6-1 CASRGTGYRDTEAFF TGTGCCAGCAGGGGGACAGGTTATAGGGACACTGAAGCTTTCTTT
- - TRBJ2-1 TRBV5-4 CASSLNRVSYNEQFF TGTGCCAGCAGCTTAAACAGGGTGTCCTACAATGAGCAGTTCTTC
- - TRBJ1-1 TRBV7-2 CASSGRGGTEAFF TGTGCCAGCAGCGGACGAGGGGGCACTGAAGCTTTCTTT
- - TRBJ2-5 TRBV19 CASSPVQGETQYF TGTGCCAGTAGTCCCGTCCAGGGGGAGACCCAGTACTTC
TRBD1 - TRBJ1-6 TRBV4-1 CASSPPQGHNSPLHF TGCGCCAGCAGCCCACCACAGGGGCATAATTCACCCCTCCACTTT
TRBD2 - TRBJ2-5 TRBV14 CASSQGLAGAETQYF TGTGCCAGCAGCCAAGGACTAGCGGGAGCAGAGACCCAGTACTTC